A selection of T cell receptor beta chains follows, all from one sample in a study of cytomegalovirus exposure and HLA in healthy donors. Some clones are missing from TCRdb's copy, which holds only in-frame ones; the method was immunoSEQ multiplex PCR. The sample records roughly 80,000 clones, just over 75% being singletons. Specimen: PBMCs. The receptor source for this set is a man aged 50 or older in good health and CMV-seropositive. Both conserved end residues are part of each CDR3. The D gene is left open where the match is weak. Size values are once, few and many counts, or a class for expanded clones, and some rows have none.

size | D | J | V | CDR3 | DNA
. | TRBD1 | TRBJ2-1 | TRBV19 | CASSARGLEQFF | TGTGCCAGTAGTGCCAGGGGGCTTGAGCAGTTCTTC
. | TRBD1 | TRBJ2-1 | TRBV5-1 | CASSPDRDNEQFF | TGCGCCAGCAGCCCCGACAGGGACAATGAGCAGTTCTTC
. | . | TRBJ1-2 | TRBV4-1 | CASSETGLYGYTF | TGCGCCAGCAGTGAGACAGGCCTCTATGGCTACACCTTC
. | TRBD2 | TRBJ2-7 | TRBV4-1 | CASSQEDSGRVYEQYF | TGCGCCAGCAGCCAAGAAGACAGCGGGAGGGTCTACGAGCAGTACTTC
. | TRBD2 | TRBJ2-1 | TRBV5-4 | CASVSKRGGSYNEQFF | TGTGCCAGCGTCAGTAAGCGGGGAGGCTCCTACAATGAGCAGTTCTTC
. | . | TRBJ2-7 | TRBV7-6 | CASSLARGSYEQYF | TGTGCCAGCAGCTTAGCCCGGGGGAGCTACGAGCAGTACTTC
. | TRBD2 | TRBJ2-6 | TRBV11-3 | CASSPGTSGRVDVLTF | TGTGCCAGCAGCCCGGGGACTAGCGGCAGGGTCGACGTCCTGACTTTC
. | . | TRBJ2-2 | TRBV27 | CASGGGGTGELFF | TGTGCCAGCGGAGGGGGGGGGACCGGGGAGCTGTTTTTT
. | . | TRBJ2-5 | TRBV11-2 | CASSLAPGLPRVRETQYF | TGTGCCAGCAGCTTAGCCCCAGGACTCCCCCGGGTACGAGAGACCCAGTACTTC
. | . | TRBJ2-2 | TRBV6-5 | CASRPTSTGELFF | TGTGCCAGCAGACCCACTAGCACCGGGGAGCTGTTTTTT
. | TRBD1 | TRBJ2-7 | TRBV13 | CASSFRDRGPEQYF | TGTGCCAGCAGCTTCCGGGACAGGGGGCCCGAGCAGTACTTC
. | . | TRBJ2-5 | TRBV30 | CAWSSQGETQYF | TGTGCCTGGAGTAGCCAGGGGGAGACCCAGTACTTC
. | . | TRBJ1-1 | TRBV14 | CASSQADVGARDTEAFF | TGTGCCAGCAGCCAAGCGGACGTAGGGGCCCGGGACACTGAAGCTTTCTTT
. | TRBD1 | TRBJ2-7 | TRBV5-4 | CASSLDRGLYEQYF | TGTGCCAGCAGCTTGGACAGGGGGCTTTACGAGCAGTACTTC
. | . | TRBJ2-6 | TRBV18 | CASSPPSKSGANVLTF | TGTGCCAGCTCACCACCGAGTAAGTCTGGGGCCAACGTCCTGACTTTC
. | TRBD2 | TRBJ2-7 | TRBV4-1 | CASSQDLSGGHSYEQYF | TGCGCCAGCAGCCAAGATCTCTCGGGAGGTCACTCCTACGAGCAGTACTTC
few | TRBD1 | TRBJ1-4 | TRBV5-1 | CASSYKTGGEKLFF | TGCGCCAGCAGCTACAAGACAGGGGGGGAAAAACTGTTTTTT
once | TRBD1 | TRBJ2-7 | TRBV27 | CASSKRTGPSSYEQYF | TGTGCCAGCAGTAAGCGGACAGGGCCCTCCTCCTACGAGCAGTACTTC
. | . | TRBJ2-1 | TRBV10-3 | CAIRDSVPATYQFF | TGTGCCATCAGGGATAGCGTCCCGGCGACCTATCAGTTCTTC
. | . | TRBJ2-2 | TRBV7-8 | CASSLVGVVSGENTGELFF | TGTGCCAGCAGCTTAGTTGGGGTTGTAAGCGGAGAGAACACCGGGGAGCTGTTTTTT
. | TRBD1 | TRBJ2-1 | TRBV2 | CASSRQGASYNEQFF | TGTGCCAGCAGCCGGCAGGGGGCTTCCTACAATGAGCAGTTCTTC
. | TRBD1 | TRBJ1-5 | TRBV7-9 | CASSLASTGGSQPQHF | TGTGCCAGCAGCTTAGCATCGACAGGGGGCAGTCAGCCCCAGCATTTT
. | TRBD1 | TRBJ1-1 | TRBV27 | CASCPRGRGNTEAFF | TGTGCCAGCTGCCCCAGGGGGCGGGGGAACACTGAAGCTTTCTTT
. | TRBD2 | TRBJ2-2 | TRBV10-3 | CAINPSGMTNTGELFF | TGTGCCATCAACCCTAGCGGGATGACGAACACCGGGGAGCTGTTTTTT
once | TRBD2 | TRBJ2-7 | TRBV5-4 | CASSLPLAGTYEQYF | TGTGCCAGCAGCCTCCCACTAGCGGGAACTTACGAGCAGTACTTC
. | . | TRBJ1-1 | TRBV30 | CAWSVSIEAFF | TGTGCCTGGAGTGTAAGCATAGAAGCTTTCTTT
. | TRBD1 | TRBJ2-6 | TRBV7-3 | CASSLGQGVSGANVLTF | TGTGCCAGCAGCTTGGGACAGGGGGTGTCTGGGGCCAACGTCCTGACTTTC
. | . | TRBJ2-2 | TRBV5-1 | CASNVGVGGTGELFF | TGCGCCAGCAACGTCGGAGTAGGAGGCACCGGGGAGCTGTTTTTT
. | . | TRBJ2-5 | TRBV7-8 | CASSLELADQETQYF | TGTGCCAGCAGCTTAGAGTTAGCGGACCAAGAGACCCAGTACTTC
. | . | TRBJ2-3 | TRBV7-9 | CASSDRGGADTQYF | TGTGCCAGCAGCGACAGGGGAGGGGCAGATACGCAGTATTTT
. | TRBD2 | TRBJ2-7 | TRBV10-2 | CASRVSTSGFGEQYF | TGCGCCAGCAGAGTCTCGACTAGCGGCTTTGGCGAGCAGTACTTC
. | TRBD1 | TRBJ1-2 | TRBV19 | CASSEIGGQGYTF | TGTGCCAGTAGTGAGATAGGGGGACAGGGCTACACCTTC
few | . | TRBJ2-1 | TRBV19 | CASSIATFNEQFF | TGTGCCAGTAGTATCGCTACCTTTAATGAGCAGTTCTTC
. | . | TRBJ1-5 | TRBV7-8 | CASSLESLWGGPEQPQHF | TGTGCCAGCAGCTTAGAATCGCTGTGGGGAGGCCCGGAACAGCCCCAGCATTTT
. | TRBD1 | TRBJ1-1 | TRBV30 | CAWSRQGFGAFF | TGTGCCTGGAGCCGACAGGGGTTTGGGGCTTTCTTT
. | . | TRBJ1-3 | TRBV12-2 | CASRLETGSGNTIYF | TGTGCAAGTCGCTTAGAGACGGGCTCTGGAAACACCATATATTTT
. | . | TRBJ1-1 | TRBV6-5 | CASSYSWSGNTEAFF | TGTGCCAGCAGTTACTCTTGGAGCGGGAACACTGAAGCTTTCTTT
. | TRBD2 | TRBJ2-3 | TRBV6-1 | CASTPGLAGPDTQYF | TGTGCCAGCACCCCGGGACTAGCGGGACCAGATACGCAGTATTTT
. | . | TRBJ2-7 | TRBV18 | CASSPTGGYEQYF | TGTGCCAGCTCACCTACTGGAGGGTACGAGCAGTACTTC
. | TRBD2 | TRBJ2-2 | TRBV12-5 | CASGSGLAGVGELFF | TGTGCTAGTGGTTCCGGACTAGCGGGAGTAGGGGAGCTGTTTTTT
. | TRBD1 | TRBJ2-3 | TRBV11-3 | CASSLGTGTGLFDTQYF | TGTGCCAGCAGCTTAGGAACCGGGACAGGGTTGTTTGATACGCAGTATTTT
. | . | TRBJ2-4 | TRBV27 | CASRIKVEAKNSQYF | TGTGCCAGCAGGATCAAAGTGGAGGCCAAAAACAGTCAGTACTTC
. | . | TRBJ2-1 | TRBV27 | CASNAGWANEQFF | TGTGCCAGCAACGCGGGCTGGGCCAATGAGCAGTTCTTC
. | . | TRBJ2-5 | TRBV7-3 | CASSPTFSQETQYF | TGTGCCAGCAGTCCCACTTTCTCCCAAGAGACCCAGTACTTC
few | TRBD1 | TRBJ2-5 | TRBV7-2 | CASSRQQGGRETQYF | TGTGCCAGCAGCCGCCAACAGGGGGGTCGAGAGACCCAGTACTTC
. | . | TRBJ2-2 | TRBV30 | CAWSVTAGELFF | TGTGCCTGGAGTGTAACGGCCGGGGAGCTGTTTTTT
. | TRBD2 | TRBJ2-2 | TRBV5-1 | CASSPSVAGGTGELFF | TGCGCCAGCAGCCCGTCGGTAGCGGGAGGCACCGGGGAGCTGTTTTTT
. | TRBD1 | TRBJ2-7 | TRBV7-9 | CASSYRGTYEQYF | TGTGCCAGCAGCTACAGGGGGACCTACGAGCAGTACTTC
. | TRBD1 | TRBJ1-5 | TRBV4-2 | CASSQGGQGLSNQPQHF | TGTGCCAGCAGCCAAGGTGGACAGGGCCTTAGCAATCAGCCCCAGCATTTT
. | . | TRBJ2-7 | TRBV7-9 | CASRRNQPDEQYF | TGTGCCAGCAGGAGGAACCAGCCGGACGAGCAGTACTTC
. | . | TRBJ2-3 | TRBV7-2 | CASSLPRSTDTQYF | TGTGCCAGCAGCCTACCCCGGAGCACAGATACGCAGTATTTT
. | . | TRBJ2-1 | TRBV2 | CASSYRSGYNEQFF | TGTGCCAGCAGCTATAGAAGTGGCTACAATGAGCAGTTCTTC
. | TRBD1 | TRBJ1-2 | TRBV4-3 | CASSQADRIYGYTF | TGCGCCAGCAGCCAAGCGGACAGGATCTATGGCTACACCTTC
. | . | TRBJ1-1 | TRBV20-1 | CSAKLQTEAFF | TGCAGTGCTAAACTCCAAACTGAAGCTTTCTTT
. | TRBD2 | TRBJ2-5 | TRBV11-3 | CASRSGRETQYF | TGTGCCAGCAGAAGCGGGAGAGAGACCCAGTACTTC
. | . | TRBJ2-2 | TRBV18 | CASSPTPIYTGELFF | TGTGCCAGCTCTCCAACACCCATCTACACCGGGGAGCTGTTTTTT
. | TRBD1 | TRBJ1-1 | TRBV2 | CASRRGTGGFLDTEAFF | TGTGCCAGCAGAAGAGGGACAGGGGGCTTTTTGGACACTGAAGCTTTCTTT
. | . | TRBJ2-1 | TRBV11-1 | CASSSISLGPDNEQFF | TGTGCCAGCAGCTCTATTTCATTGGGGCCTGACAATGAGCAGTTCTTC